Listed below are T cell receptor beta chains from one sample, sequenced in a study of T-cell memory formation after mild COVID-19. TCRdb passed the 5' RACE reads through MiXCR, listing each CDR3 protein once. The table includes 390,000 or so distinct CDR3 sequences, 16% detected once. Sequences were obtained from PBMCs or a T cell subset sorted from them (not recorded which). Receptor source: a young man who had mild COVID-19 (a few samples of this study predate the infection). Cell type and time point are not known. CDR3s include the opening cysteine and the closing phenylalanine or tryptophan. The D gene is left open where the match is weak. Clone size, where shown, is once, few, many, or a class for clones that have expanded.

>NA|TRBV5-6|TRBJ2-3|once
CASSLGGLFTDTQYF
TGTGCCAGCAGCTTGGGGGGACTCTTTACAGATACGCAGTATTTT
>NA|TRBV5-1|TRBJ2-1|NA
CASSPGQLNEQFF
TGCGCCAGCAGCCCCGGACAGCTCAATGAGCAGTTCTTC
>TRBD1|TRBV10-3|TRBJ2-7|NA
CAIWDRDRGNEQYF
TGTGCCATTTGGGACCGGGACAGGGGAAACGAGCAGTACTTC
>NA|TRBV29-1|TRBJ2-5|NA
CSVEDGVRQETQYF
TGCAGCGTTGAAGATGGAGTTAGGCAAGAGACCCAGTACTTC
>NA|TRBV7-6|TRBJ2-3|NA
CASSIGLVSDTQYF
TGTGCCAGCAGCATTGGCCTAGTCTCAGATACGCAGTATTTT
>TRBD2|TRBV19|TRBJ2-3|NA
CASSPAGATVPDTQYF
TGTGCCAGTAGTCCCGCGGGAGCGACGGTACCAGATACGCAGTATTTT
>NA|TRBV6-5|TRBJ2-7|few
CASKRPGVGGGYEQYF
TGTGCCAGCAAGCGCCCGGGGGTCGGCGGAGGCTACGAGCAGTACTTC
>NA|TRBV12-3/TRBV12-4|TRBJ1-1|once
CASSFRASGGTEAFF
TGTGCCAGCAGTTTCCGGGCTTCGGGAGGCACTGAAGCTTTCTTT
>NA|TRBV5-1|TRBJ1-6|many
CASSPGESSPLHF
TGCGCCAGCAGTCCAGGGGAGAGTTCACCCCTCCACTTT
>NA|TRBV18|TRBJ2-7|NA
CASRNGTAPQQYF
TGTGCCTCACGCAATGGGACTGCTCCCCAGCAGTACTTC
>NA|TRBV20-1|TRBJ2-1|NA
CSARDSKSGNEQFF
TGCAGTGCTAGAGATTCGAAGTCGGGTAATGAGCAGTTCTTC
>TRBD2|TRBV7-9|TRBJ2-5|few
CASRVGGKETQYF
TGTGCCAGCAGGGTGGGAGGGAAAGAGACCCAGTACTTC
>TRBD2|TRBV7-2|TRBJ2-3|NA
CASSRGGRPDTQYF
TGTGCCAGCAGCCGGGGGGGCCGGCCAGATACGCAGTATTTT
>NA|TRBV18|TRBJ1-1|many
CASSGGENTEAFF
TGTGCCAGCTCAGGGGGAGAGAACACTGAAGCTTTCTTT
>NA|TRBV3-1|TRBJ1-1|NA
CASSQGPLDTEAFF
TGTGCCAGCAGCCAGGGGCCGTTGGACACTGAAGCTTTCTTT
>NA|TRBV6-2/TRBV6-3|TRBJ2-3|many
CASNPWGGPDTQYF
TGTGCCAGCAACCCTTGGGGAGGCCCAGATACGCAGTATTTT
>TRBD1|TRBV11-2|TRBJ1-1|NA
CASSLAGGHTEAFF
TGTGCCAGCAGCTTAGCAGGGGGCCACACTGAAGCTTTCTTT
>NA|TRBV5-1|TRBJ1-1|few
CASNEWALNTEAFF
TGCGCCAGCAATGAGTGGGCCCTGAACACTGAAGCTTTCTTT
>TRBD1|TRBV5-1|TRBJ2-1|NA
CASSSHRGVSYNEQFF
TGCGCCAGCAGCTCCCACAGGGGAGTATCCTACAATGAGCAGTTCTTC
>NA|TRBV9|TRBJ2-5|NA
CASSVVGGGPKETQYF
TGTGCCAGCAGCGTAGTGGGTGGGGGACCCAAAGAGACCCAGTACTTC
>NA|TRBV4-2|TRBJ2-7|many
CASSQVGSYEQYF
TGTGCCAGCAGCCAAGTTGGGTCCTACGAGCAGTACTTC
>NA|TRBV27|TRBJ1-1|many
CASKGTGIEAFF
TGTGCCAGCAAAGGGACGGGTATTGAAGCTTTCTTT
>NA|TRBV12-3/TRBV12-4|TRBJ2-7|NA
CASGTTGFSYEQYF
TGTGCCAGCGGCACAACAGGGTTCTCCTACGAGCAGTACTTC
>NA|TRBV5-1|TRBJ1-5|NA
CASSLGAANQPQHF
TGCGCCAGCAGCTTGGGGGCCGCAAATCAGCCCCAGCATTTT
>TRBD2|TRBV20-1|TRBJ2-4|few
CSARDPSGGAKNIQYF
TGCAGTGCTAGAGATCCCTCCGGGGGGGCCAAAAACATTCAGTACTTC
>NA|TRBV11-2|TRBJ2-7|few
CASGGPNEQYF
TGTGCCAGCGGGGGCCCCAACGAGCAGTACTTC
>TRBD2|TRBV4-1|TRBJ2-3|few
CASSQGAGTSGVTDTQYF
TGCGCCAGCAGCCAAGGGGCCGGGACTAGCGGGGTCACAGATACGCAGTATTTT
>NA|TRBV7-2|TRBJ2-3|few
CASSSSGGRDTQYF
TGTGCCAGCAGCTCCTCGGGGGGCCGGGATACGCAGTATTTT
>TRBD1|TRBV20-1|TRBJ1-2|NA
CSAETGARNYGYTF
TGCAGTGCGGAGACAGGGGCCCGGAACTATGGCTACACCTTC
>NA|TRBV7-2|TRBJ2-7|few
CASSFAGLTYEQYF
TGTGCCAGCAGCTTCGCGGGATTAACCTACGAGCAGTACTTC
>NA|TRBV2|TRBJ2-3|NA
CASPPGGSTDTQYF
TGTGCCAGCCCTCCCGGGGGTAGCACAGATACGCAGTATTTT
>NA|TRBV2|TRBJ2-5|few
CASTTNGVETQYF
TGTGCCAGCACTACAAATGGAGTAGAGACCCAGTACTTC
>NA|TRBV6-5|TRBJ1-5|NA
CASRGSAGQPQHF
TGTGCCAGCAGGGGGTCAGCTGGTCAGCCCCAGCATTTT
>NA|TRBV12-3/TRBV12-4|TRBJ1-2|NA
CASSPGLLGYTF
TGTGCCAGCAGCCCAGGGCTTCTTGGCTACACCTTC
>TRBD2|TRBV24-1|TRBJ2-3|few
CATSDPSTSGLTDTQYF
TGTGCCACCAGTGACCCATCCACTAGCGGGCTCACAGATACGCAGTATTTT
>NA|TRBV24-1|TRBJ2-5|many
CATSDASQGKETQYF
TGTGCCACCAGTGACGCTTCACAGGGTAAAGAGACCCAGTACTTC
>TRBD2|TRBV20-1|TRBJ2-3|few
CSAKGSGGPRTDTQYF
TGCAGTGCTAAGGGGAGCGGGGGCCCCCGCACAGATACGCAGTATTTT
>NA|TRBV7-9|TRBJ1-1|few
CASSLSSIWTGSEAFF
TGTGCCAGCAGCTTATCTTCAATCTGGACGGGGTCTGAAGCTTTCTTT
>NA|TRBV6-6|TRBJ2-1|NA
CASSLRGGIGNEQFF
TGTGCCAGCAGCCTTCGGGGCGGTATTGGGAATGAGCAGTTCTTC
>NA|TRBV20-1|TRBJ2-5|few
CSARSMETQYF
TGCAGTGCTAGGAGTATGGAGACCCAGTACTTC
>NA|TRBV7-9|TRBJ1-1|few
CASSLEGPTEAFF
TGTGCCAGCAGCTTAGAGGGCCCCACTGAAGCTTTCTTT
>NA|TRBV7-2|TRBJ2-1|few
CASRVGYEQFF
TGTGCCAGCAGGGTCGGCTATGAGCAGTTCTTC